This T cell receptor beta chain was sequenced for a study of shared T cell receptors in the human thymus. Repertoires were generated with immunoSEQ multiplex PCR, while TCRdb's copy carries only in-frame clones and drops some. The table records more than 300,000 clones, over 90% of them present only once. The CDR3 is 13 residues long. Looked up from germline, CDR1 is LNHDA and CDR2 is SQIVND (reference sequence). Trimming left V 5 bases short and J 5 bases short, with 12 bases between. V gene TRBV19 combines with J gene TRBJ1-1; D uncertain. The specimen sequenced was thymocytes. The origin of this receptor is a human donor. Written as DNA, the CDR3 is TGTGCCAGTAGTCTAGGGTGGGTGACTGAAGCTTTCTTT. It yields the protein CASSLGWVTEAFF.